The rows below give T cell receptor beta chains drawn from one sample of a study of blood T cell repertoires in COVID-19. Method: immunoSEQ multiplex PCR; TCRdb's copy keeps in-frame clones and lacks some. Here the sample spans more than 150,000 clones, about nine tenths being singletons. The sequenced sample consisted of peripheral blood. The receptors derive from a man between 65 and 85 years old with active or convalescent COVID-19. Each CDR3 is given with its conserved first and last residue. D genes are given only for firm matches. Size is stated for part of the rows, as once, few or many counts, or as a class when the clone is expanded.

clone size | D gene | J gene | V gene | CDR3 protein | CDR3 DNA
NA | TRBD2 | TRBJ2-1 | TRBV5-5 | CASRGLAGVTEQFF | TGTGCCAGCAGGGGACTAGCGGGAGTCACTGAGCAGTTCTTC
NA | NA | TRBJ2-2 | TRBV7-2 | CASSTQVQGLVQGELFF | TGTGCCAGCAGCACCCAGGTCCAGGGGTTAGTCCAGGGGGAGCTGTTTTTT
NA | TRBD2 | TRBJ2-1 | TRBV7-6 | CASGLAGGRSSYNEQFF | TGTGCCAGCGGTCTAGCGGGAGGGCGAAGCTCCTACAATGAGCAGTTCTTC
NA | NA | TRBJ1-4 | TRBV19 | CASSSQQGITNEKLFF | TGTGCCAGTAGTAGCCAACAGGGCATCACCAATGAAAAACTGTTTTTT
few | TRBD2 | TRBJ2-3 | TRBV11-2 | CASSLFPGLAGVSTDTQYF | TGTGCCAGCAGCTTGTTCCCGGGACTAGCGGGGGTAAGCACAGATACGCAGTATTTT
NA | NA | TRBJ1-5 | TRBV28 | CASSPPDTALNQPQHF | TGTGCCAGCAGTCCTCCGGACACCGCGTTAAATCAGCCCCAGCATTTT
NA | NA | TRBJ1-5 | TRBV19 | CASSMKGGRLQPQHF | TGTGCCAGTAGTATGAAGGGGGGGCGTCTTCAGCCCCAGCATTTT
NA | NA | TRBJ2-2 | TRBV7-9 | CASSLGRANTGELFF | TGTGCCAGCAGCTTAGGCAGGGCGAACACCGGGGAGCTGTTTTTT
NA | NA | TRBJ2-1 | TRBV27 | CASSLVGVGYNEQFF | TGTGCCAGCAGTTTGGTGGGAGTAGGATACAATGAGCAGTTCTTC
NA | NA | TRBJ2-7 | TRBV28 | CASSLMGRITYEQYF | TGTGCCAGCAGTTTGATGGGGAGGATTACCTACGAGCAGTACTTC
NA | NA | TRBJ1-5 | TRBV18 | CASSPGSRGEEPQHF | TGTGCCAGCTCACCAGGTTCCAGGGGAGAGGAGCCCCAGCATTTT
NA | NA | TRBJ1-5 | TRBV7-8 | CASSSDLDQPQHF | TGTGCCAGCAGCTCCGACCTAGATCAGCCCCAGCATTTT
NA | TRBD1 | TRBJ2-5 | TRBV29-1 | CSVLTGEETQYF | TGCAGCGTCCTAACAGGGGAAGAGACCCAGTACTTC
NA | NA | TRBJ2-7 | TRBV11-2 | CASSSPGSRAYEQYF | TGTGCCAGCAGCTCTCCGGGAAGTCGGGCCTACGAGCAGTACTTC
NA | TRBD1 | TRBJ1-2 | TRBV7-2 | CASSLLGQGEGYTF | TGTGCCAGCAGCCTATTGGGGCAGGGGGAAGGCTACACCTTC
once | TRBD1 | TRBJ1-5 | TRBV6-2/TRBV6-3 | CASSLRQGAQPQHF | TGTGCCAGCAGTCTAAGACAGGGCGCTCAGCCCCAGCATTTT
NA | TRBD1 | TRBJ1-2 | TRBV18 | CASSPRTGEFNGYTF | TGTGCCAGCTCACCCCGGACAGGGGAATTTAATGGCTACACCTTC
once | TRBD1 | TRBJ2-7 | TRBV7-9 | CASSSSKTGRSSYEQYF | TGTGCCAGCAGCTCATCTAAGACAGGGCGTTCGTCCTACGAGCAGTACTTC
NA | NA | TRBJ1-4 | TRBV15 | CATSRGRGDELFF | TGTGCCACCAGCAGAGGAAGGGGCGACGAACTGTTTTTT
NA | TRBD2 | TRBJ2-7 | TRBV19 | CASRPTGTSFYEQYF | TGTGCCAGTAGACCTACCGGGACTAGCTTCTACGAGCAGTACTTC
NA | NA | TRBJ2-4 | TRBV25-1 | CASSGGKEAKNIQYF | TGTGCCAGCAGTGGAGGTAAAGAGGCCAAAAACATTCAGTACTTC
NA | TRBD1 | TRBJ2-1 | TRBV6-5 | CASRRTGVLYNEQFF | TGTGCCAGCAGGCGAACAGGGGTTCTTTACAATGAGCAGTTCTTC